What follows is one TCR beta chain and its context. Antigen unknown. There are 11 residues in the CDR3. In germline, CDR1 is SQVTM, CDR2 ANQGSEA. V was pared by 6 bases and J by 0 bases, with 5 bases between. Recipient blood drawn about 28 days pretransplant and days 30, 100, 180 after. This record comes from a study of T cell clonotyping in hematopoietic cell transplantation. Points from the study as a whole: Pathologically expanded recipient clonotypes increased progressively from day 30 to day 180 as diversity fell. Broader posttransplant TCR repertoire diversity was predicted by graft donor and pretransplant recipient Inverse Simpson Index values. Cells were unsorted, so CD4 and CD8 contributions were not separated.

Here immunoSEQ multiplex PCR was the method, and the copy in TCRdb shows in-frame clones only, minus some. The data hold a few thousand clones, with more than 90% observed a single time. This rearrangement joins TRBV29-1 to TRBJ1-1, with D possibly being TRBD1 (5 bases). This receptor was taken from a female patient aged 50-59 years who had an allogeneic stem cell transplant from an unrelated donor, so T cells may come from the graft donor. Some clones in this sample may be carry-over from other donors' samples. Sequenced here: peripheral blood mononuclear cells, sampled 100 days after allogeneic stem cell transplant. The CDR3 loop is CSVGLNTEAFF. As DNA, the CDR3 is TGCAGCGTGGGACTGAACACTGAAGCTTTCTTT.